The T cell receptor (beta chain) described here comes from a study of blood T cell repertoires in COVID-19. Across the whole study: The study drew acute and convalescent COVID-19 samples from the United States, Italy and Spain. T cells, B-cell-depleted T cells, or PBMCs supplied cDNA or gDNA.

Per the authors' pipeline: Nucleated cell number was recorded as an estimate derived from reference gene primer amplification. This table comes from immunoSEQ multiplex PCR, and its TCRdb copy is limited to in-frame clones, with some not included. Clone size and V and J calls were adopted from that table, with D and trimming inferred from the DNA. The sample consists of around 100,000 clones, roughly nine tenths of them appearing once. The CDR3 is 15 amino acids. Germline CDR1 is PRHDT and CDR2 is FYEKMQ (reference sequence). V gave up 0 bases and J gave up 7 bases; unmatched junction bases: 6. The chain employs TRBV13 and TRBJ1-5; 7 bases agree with TRBD1. This TCR came from an elderly woman with acute or convalescent COVID-19. The specimen was peripheral blood. This chain's CDR3 is CASSLGQGVPQPQHF. In DNA, the CDR3 is TGTGCCAGCAGCTTAGGGCAGGGGGTGCCCCAGCCCCAGCATTTT.